The clone carrying this T cell receptor beta chain was detected only once. This sample stems from a study of blood T cell repertoires in COVID-19. Participant reports of clinical history set cohort assignment. V lost 6 bases, J lost 7 bases, and 13 bases stayed unmatched. CDR3 size: 17 residues. The germline V gene has CDR1 LNHDA and CDR2 SQIVND (reference sequence). Sequencing used immunoSEQ multiplex PCR; TCRdb keeps in-frame clones, though not all of them. The sample includes around 290,000 clones, around 90% of them seen just once. The chain couples TRBV19 to TRBJ2-1; 12 nucleotides line up with TRBD1. The sample was PBMCs or T cells enriched from blood (not recorded which). This receptor was identified in a woman in her thirties or forties who had recovered from COVID-19. The CDR3 spells CASSNPGGTGGRNEQFF. In DNA, the CDR3 is TGTGCCAGTAGCAACCCCGGGGGGACAGGGGGCAGAAATGAGCAGTTCTTC.